This T cell receptor (beta chain) was identified during a study of blood T cell repertoires in COVID-19. Study-level information: The study drew acute and convalescent COVID-19 samples from the United States, Italy and Spain.

Original processing notes: Nucleated cell number was recorded as an estimate derived from reference gene primer amplification. Sequencing was performed with immunoSEQ multiplex PCR; in TCRdb, only in-frame clones are kept and a portion is missing. V and J calls and clone size are as listed in that table; D and trimming were resolved from the DNA. Here the sample spans 95,000 to 150,000 clones, around 81% being singletons. The CDR3 is made up of 16 amino acids. Trimming pared 6 bases from V and 5 bases from J, leaving 17 bases between. Germline CDR1 reads MGHDK; CDR2 reads SYGVNS. The chain recombines TRBV25-1 with TRBJ1-6, with D maybe TRBD1 (6 bases). This TCR was recovered from a man between 70 and 80 years old with acute or convalescent COVID-19. The sequencing input was peripheral blood. CDR3 residues: CASRPPGHTNNSPLHF. CDR3 nucleotide sequence: TGTGCCAGCAGACCCCCGGGACACACCAATAATTCACCCCTCCACTTT.